This T cell receptor beta chain derives from a study of regulatory T cells in long-lasting Graves disease. Study at large: Antithyroid drug exposure in newly diagnosed Graves' patients had lasted under 3 months.

Time point denoted: newly diagnosed GD, antithyroid drugs for less than 3 months. Construction of the TCR library relied on RNA isolated from PBMCs. EDTA tubes received nine milliliters of drawn peripheral blood. Per germline, CDR1 SQVTM and CDR2 ANQGSEA. The CDR3 contains 15 residues. With iRepertoire HTBI primers and Arm-PCR of CDR3 regions, TCR beta libraries were built. One entry per CDR3 protein results from TCRdb running MiXCR on the multiplex PCR reads. This table holds 300,000 to 400,000 distinct CDR3 sequences, about a sixth found once. This clonotype appeared a few times. The sequencing used peripheral blood mononuclear cells (PBMCs), collected at new diagnosis, from a patient treated with antithyroid drugs. This chain uses TRBV29-1 with TRBJ2-5; D perhaps matches TRBD1 (6 bases). The assigned J gene may be wrong: the sequence end matches TRBJ2-7 better. This sequence originates from a female donor with Graves disease. CDR3: CSVESRSQGWYEQYF. CDR3 DNA: TGCAGCGTTGAAAGTCGGAGTCAGGGGTGGTACGAGCAGTACTTC.